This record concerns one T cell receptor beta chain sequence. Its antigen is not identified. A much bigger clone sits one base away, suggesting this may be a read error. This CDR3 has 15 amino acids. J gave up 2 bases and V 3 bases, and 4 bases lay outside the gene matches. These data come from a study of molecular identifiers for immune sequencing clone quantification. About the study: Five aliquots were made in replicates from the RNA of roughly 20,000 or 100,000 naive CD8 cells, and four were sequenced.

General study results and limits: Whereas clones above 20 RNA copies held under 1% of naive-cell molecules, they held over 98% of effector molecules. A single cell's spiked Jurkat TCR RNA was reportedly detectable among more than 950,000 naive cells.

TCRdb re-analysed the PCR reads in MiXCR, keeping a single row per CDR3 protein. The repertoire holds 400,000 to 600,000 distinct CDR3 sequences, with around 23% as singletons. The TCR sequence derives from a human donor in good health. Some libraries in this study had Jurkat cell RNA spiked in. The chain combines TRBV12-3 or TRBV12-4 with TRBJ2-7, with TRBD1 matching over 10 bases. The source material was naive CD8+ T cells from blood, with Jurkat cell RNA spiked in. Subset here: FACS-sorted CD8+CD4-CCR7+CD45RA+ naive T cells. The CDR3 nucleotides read TGTGCCAGCAGTTTTACCGGGACAGGGGCCTACGAGCAGTACTTC. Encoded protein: CASSFTGTGAYEQYF.